This entry features one T cell receptor (beta chain) sequence. The sample comes from a study of blood T cell repertoires in COVID-19. Study as a whole: Nucleic acid was either cDNA or gDNA, and it came from T cells, B-cell-depleted T cells, or PBMCs.

Per the study methods: Estimation of nucleated cell counts relied on the amplification of reference gene primers. Measured with immunoSEQ multiplex PCR; TCRdb has only the in-frame clones, and not every one. For V, J and clone size, that table is used; D and trimming come from the DNA. The sample carries 240,000 or so clones, around 84% recorded once. Looked up from germline, CDR1 is SNHLY and CDR2 is FYNNEI. The CDR3 consists of 15 residues. The trim removed 5 bases at V and 6 bases at J, leaving 10 bases unmatched. The clonotype originates from a woman between 65 and 79 years old with active or convalescent COVID-19. Sequencing was performed on peripheral blood. The genes are TRBV2 and TRBJ1-1, with 9 bases lining up with TRBD1. This CDR3 is CASSRPGQGVPEAFF. Here the CDR3 DNA reads TGTGCCAGCAGTCGGCCGGGACAGGGTGTCCCTGAAGCTTTCTTT.